The 28 T cell receptor beta chains listed next were all sequenced from one sample in a study of CD8 T cells in ankylosing spondylitis (dated by TCRdb to 2017 to 2019). Study-wide conclusions, independent of this receptor: A TCR beta motif made up of about eight highly homologous amino acid variants appeared to be characteristic of blood from ankylosing spondylitis patients.

These receptors' targets are unknown. The library was generated by 5' RACE. Sequencing relied on an Illumina HiSeq 2500. The raw public reads went through TCRdb reprocessing: fastp at Q25, MiXCR clone calling, in-frame beta chains kept. Under each unique CDR3 protein, matching rows form one entry showing the most common genes and DNA. In all, the sample holds hundreds of thousands of distinct CDR3 sequences, and 12% of those were seen once. The ten largest make up approximately 0.5% of the sample. Sequencing input: blood, either unsorted or a sorted T cell fraction (not recorded which). All receptors derive from a male donor with ankylosing spondylitis.

This clonotype was detected many times. The genes are TRBV19 and TRBJ2-1, with TRBD1 matching 8 bases. The germline V gene has CDR1 LNHDA and CDR2 SQIVND (reference sequence). Losses at the gene ends were 11 bases for V and 8 bases for J; bases not matched to a gene: 11. This CDR3 has 13 amino acids. The CDR3 DNA follows: TGTGCCGGCTCCCGGACAGGGAGCGATGAGCAGTTCTTC. This encodes CAGSRTGSDEQFF.

The chain links TRBV20-1 to TRBJ2-7, with 8 nucleotides matching TRBD2. Per the germline V gene, CDR1 is DFQATT and CDR2 is SNEGSKA (reference sequence). V shed 8 bases, J shed 5 bases, and the junction held 14 bases outside the gene matches. The CDR3 length is 14 residues. The CDR3 DNA reads TGCAGTACCCCGGCCGGCGGGAGGAGGAACGAGCAGTACTTC. It translates to CSTPAGGRRNEQYF.

The chain carries TRBV20-1 and TRBJ2-3, with 11 bases fitting TRBD2. This CDR3 has 16 amino acids. J was trimmed by 1 base and V by 1 base; bases with no gene match: 4. The V gene's germline CDR1 is DFQATT and CDR2 SNEGSKA (reference sequence). The CDR3 DNA reads as TGCAGTGCTAGAGTTAGCGGGGGGGCGGGCACAGATACGCAGTATTTT. It encodes CSARVSGGAGTDTQYF.

The chain carries TRBV4-1 and TRBJ2-7; 12 nucleotides align to TRBD1. This CDR3 contains 17 residues. The junction had 6 bases not matched to a gene; V was cut back by 0 bases and J by 3 bases. Germline CDR1 reads MGHRA; CDR2 reads YSYEKL. In DNA, the CDR3 is TGCGCCAGCAGCCAAGAATCCGGGACAGGGGGCCGCTACGAGCAGTACTTC. Amino acid sequence: CASSQESGTGGRYEQYF.

This clonotype was observed a handful of times. V usage is TRBV20-1 and J usage is TRBJ2-1, with D perhaps TRBD1 (6 bases). Germline values: CDR1 DFQATT, CDR2 SNEGSKA (reference sequence). The ends were cut back, 0 bases at V and 4 bases at J, with 13 bases in the middle. This CDR3 is 15 amino acids long. CDR3 nucleotide sequence: TGCAGTGCTAGAGAGAGGACTCAGGGGTACAATGAGCAGTTCTTC. The encoded protein is CSARERTQGYNEQFF.

In its sample, this clonotype was seen once. A clone one base away is much larger, so this may be a read error. The V gene is TRBV20-1, the J gene TRBJ2-1; 7 bases align to TRBD1. The CDR3 runs to 12 residues. Germline values: CDR1 DFQATT, CDR2 SNEGSKA (reference sequence). J gave up 9 bases and V 6 bases, and 8 bases lay outside the gene matches. The DNA for the CDR3 is TGCAGTGCGGACAGGAACAACACTGAGCAGTTCTTC. It specifies CSADRNNTEQFF.

This rearrangement joins TRBV4-3 to TRBJ1-2; D gene ambiguous. Germline assignment: CDR1 LGHNA and CDR2 YSLEER. CDR3 length: 13 amino acids. V lost 1 base, J lost 6 bases, and 9 bases lay in between. DNA for the CDR3: TGCGCCAGCAGCCAAGCCCTCGGCAATGGCTACACCTTC. Protein: CASSQALGNGYTF.

This clonotype has only a few counts. The rearrangement joins TRBV20-1 to TRBJ2-7; 7 bases fit TRBD1. Germline V gene lookup returns CDR1 DFQATT and CDR2 SNEGSKA (reference sequence). Trimming at V came to 6 bases and at J to 5 bases, leaving 10 bases not matched to a gene. The CDR3 length is 13 residues. The CDR3 bases are TGCAGTGCGTCCGGGACAGTCAAGGACGAGCAGTACTTC. It encodes CSASGTVKDEQYF.

There are a few counts of this clonotype. This chain connects TRBV10-3 to TRBJ2-7; D gene ambiguous. The germline V gene encodes CDR1 ENHRY and CDR2 SYGVKD. The CDR3 runs to 11 residues. V lost 8 bases and J 2 bases, leaving 7 bases between the germline ends. CDR3 region: CAIGPTYEQYF. In nucleotides, the CDR3 is TGTGCCATCGGGCCAACCTACGAGCAGTACTTC.

The CDR3 DNA reads as TGCGCCAGCAGCTTGTCAGGGCAAGATACGCAGTATTTT. It codes for CASSLSGQDTQYF. This sequence joins TRBV5-1 and TRBJ2-3; D perhaps matches TRBD1 (5 bases). The CDR3 is 13 residues long. Trimming took 1 base from V and 5 from J, leaving 8 bases between them. Germline V gene sequence: CDR1 SGHRS, CDR2 YFSETQ.

Concerning this clonotype itself: The CDR3 end shows no conserved phenylalanine or tryptophan, and so a read error is likely. The V and J genes are TRBV5-1 and TRBJ2-7; possibly TRBD1 for D (6 bases). The CDR3 length is 15 residues. Trimming shortened V by 4 bases and J by 2 bases, and 16 bases separated the two germline ends. Germline V gene sequence: CDR1 SGHRS, CDR2 YFSETQ. The CDR3 sequence: CASSPRTGTTYEQYL. The CDR3 DNA is TGCGCCAGCAGCCCACGAACCGGGACAACCTACGAGCAGTACCTC.

This clonotype has a count of ten or more. The gene calls are TRBV20-1 and TRBJ2-4; 7 bases agree with TRBD1. The CDR3 loop spans 14 amino acids. Germline CDR1 is DFQATT and CDR2 is SNEGSKA (reference sequence). The V gene end was trimmed by 6 bases and the J gene end by 1 base; junction bases not matched to a gene: 6. The CDR3 spells CSASTGAAKNIQYF. In DNA, the CDR3 is TGCAGTGCCTCAACAGGGGCCGCCAAAAACATTCAGTACTTC.

Only a few counts were recorded for this clonotype. The chain employs TRBV20-1 and TRBJ2-3, with 7 bases fitting TRBD2. The CDR3 totals 14 residues. The V and J ends lost 6 bases and 2 bases, in that order; junction bases with no gene match: 8. Germline CDR1 and CDR2: DFQATT and SNEGSKA (reference sequence). The chain's CDR3 is CSARRGVVTDTQYF. CDR3 nucleotides: TGCAGTGCAAGACGGGGGGTCGTCACAGATACGCAGTATTTT.

Of note for this clonotype: A much larger clonotype is one base distant, so this may be a read error. The chain combines TRBV7-6 with TRBJ1-3; 7 nucleotides agree with TRBD1. Germline V gene lookup returns CDR1 SGHVS and CDR2 FNYEAQ. This CDR3 is built from 17 residues. The CDR3 reads CAGSKWTGPYSGNTIYF. The CDR3 coding sequence is TGTGCCGGCAGCAAGTGGACAGGACCGTACTCTGGAAACACCATATATTTT.

J is TRBJ2-1 and V is TRBV5-5, with 13 bases that match TRBD2. Germline lookup yields CDR1 SGHKS and CDR2 YYEKEE (reference sequence). The CDR3 contains 16 residues. With V trimmed by 3 bases and J by 8 bases, 8 bases remained unmatched. This CDR3 is CASSWGLAGSVDEQFF. The CDR3 coding sequence is TGTGCCAGCAGCTGGGGACTAGCGGGGTCTGTAGATGAGCAGTTCTTC.

This chain uses TRBV4-1 with TRBJ2-3; 7 nucleotides agree with TRBD1. Germline assignment: CDR1 MGHRA and CDR2 YSYEKL. This CDR3 region has 17 residues. V trimming: 4 bases; J trimming: 9 bases; junction bases outside the gene matches: 19. CDR3 sequence: CASSLEPPPGGTPTQYF. DNA for the CDR3: TGCGCCAGCAGCCTCGAACCACCCCCAGGGGGAACACCCACGCAGTATTTT.

This clonotype was observed a handful of times. This chain connects TRBV30 to TRBJ2-7; D is unresolved. Germline loops: CDR1 GTSNPN, CDR2 SVGIG (reference sequence). This CDR3 is 11 amino acids long. V lost 3 bases to trimming and J lost 6 bases, with 9 bases between them. The CDR3 protein is CAWSWGGEQYF. CDR3 nucleotide sequence: TGTGCCTGGAGCTGGGGTGGCGAGCAGTACTTC.

This clonotype was seen a handful of times. The rearrangement links TRBV4-2 to TRBJ2-1; 9 nucleotides agree with TRBD1. CDR3 size: 16 residues. The V gene end was trimmed by 1 base and the J gene end by 2 bases; junction bases not matched to a gene: 3. From germline, CDR1 is LGHNA and CDR2 YNFKEQ. In DNA form, the CDR3 reads TGTGCCAGCAGCCAAGTCGGACAGGGGCCCTACAATGAGCAGTTCTTC. Protein: CASSQVGQGPYNEQFF.

The chain joins TRBV7-9 to TRBJ2-1; TRBD2 is a possible D gene (5 bases). Trimming took off 5 bases at V and 2 bases at J, with 13 bases between the two ends. The CDR3 consists of 15 residues. Germline V gene lookup returns CDR1 SEHNR and CDR2 FQNEAQ (reference sequence). The CDR3 sequence is CASSVRTSPYNEQFF. The CDR3 region has the DNA TGTGCCAGCAGCGTCCGGACTTCACCCTACAATGAGCAGTTCTTC.

The chain couples TRBV5-1 to TRBJ2-6; D gene unclear. Germline V gene sequence: CDR1 SGHRS, CDR2 YFSETQ. The germline V and J ends were trimmed by 2 bases and 3 bases, with 18 bases remaining between them. The CDR3 extends over 18 amino acids. CDR3 in amino acids: CASSFVSGLAGGANVLTF. The DNA of the CDR3 is TGCGCCAGCAGCTTTGTTTCCGGGCTTGCTGGTGGGGCCAACGTCCTGACTTTC.

The table lists this clonotype with many counts. DNA of the CDR3: TGCGCCAGCAGCCAACAGGGAGCCAACACCGGGGAGCTGTTTTTT. Translation: CASSQQGANTGELFF. This chain connects TRBV4-3 to TRBJ2-2; tentatively, D is TRBD1 or TRBD2 (5 bases each). The CDR3 contains 15 residues. V lost 2 bases, J lost 2 bases, and 9 bases lay in between. Germline values: CDR1 LGHNA, CDR2 YSLEER.

The chain joins TRBV5-5 to TRBJ1-2; TRBD1 might be the D (5 bases). The length of the CDR3 is 15 residues. Germline assignment: CDR1 SGHKS and CDR2 YYEKEE (reference sequence). The ends were cut back, 3 bases at V and 5 bases at J, with 17 bases in the middle. The CDR3 region has the DNA TGTGCCAGCAGCTCCGCGGTGGGGGGTTATTATGGCTACACCTTC. It codes for CASSSAVGGYYGYTF.

The rearrangement joins TRBV30 to TRBJ2-3; D not certain. V gave up 2 bases and J gave up 2 bases, with 5 bases separating them. The CDR3 loop spans 12 amino acids. CDR1 GTSNPN and CDR2 SVGIG come from the germline V gene (reference sequence). This CDR3 reads CAWSPITDTQYF. The CDR3, as DNA: TGTGCCTGGAGTCCAATCACAGATACGCAGTATTTT.

This clonotype turned up a few times. The chain recombines TRBV12-5 with TRBJ2-1; D ambiguous. Germline V gives CDR1 LGHNT, CDR2 FRNRAP. V was clipped by 1 base and J by 5 bases, with 9 bases between them. The CDR3 is 14 amino acids. CDR3 nucleotides: TGTGCTAGTGGTTTGGGACACCTAGACAATGAGCAGTTCTTC. Its protein is CASGLGHLDNEQFF.

This clonotype was counted only a few times. This chain links TRBV20-1 with TRBJ2-5; 7 bases agree with TRBD2. This CDR3 comprises 16 residues. V shed 1 base, J shed 4 bases, and the junction held 12 bases outside the gene matches. Germline loops: CDR1 DFQATT, CDR2 SNEGSKA (reference sequence). CDR3 amino acids: CSARAHQGGSLETQYF. CDR3 DNA: TGCAGTGCTAGAGCCCATCAGGGCGGGAGTTTAGAGACCCAGTACTTC.

The table lists this clonotype with a few counts. The rearrangement joins TRBV5-1 to TRBJ2-2; D possibly matches TRBD1 or TRBD2 (5 bases each). CDR1 SGHRS and CDR2 YFSETQ come from the germline V gene. Trimming cost V 7 bases and J 3 bases, with 13 bases left between them. The CDR3 spans 14 residues. CDR3 protein: CASSQGGYTGELFF. CDR3 nucleotides: TGCGCCAGCTCTCAGGGCGGGTACACCGGGGAGCTGTTTTTT.

The table lists this clonotype with a few counts. V usage is TRBV20-1 and J usage is TRBJ1-6; the D is unclear. The V end lost 3 bases, the J end lost 3 bases, and 6 bases lay between the germline ends. Germline assignment: CDR1 DFQATT and CDR2 SNEGSKA (reference sequence). The CDR3 consists of 13 residues. The CDR3 coding sequence is TGCAGTGCTAGTCGCAGCTATAATTCACCCCTCCACTTT. Protein product: CSASRSYNSPLHF.

The rearrangement joins TRBV20-1 to TRBJ2-5, with D maybe TRBD1 (5 bases). The V gene lost 4 bases and the J gene lost 6 bases, with 12 bases spanning the gap. Germline CDR1 reads DFQATT; CDR2 reads SNEGSKA (reference sequence). The CDR3 extends over 12 amino acids. The CDR3 here is CSATPDIKTQYF. The CDR3 DNA reads as TGCAGTGCTACCCCGGACATAAAGACCCAGTACTTC.